This TCR beta chain was recovered during a study of blood T cells in healthy people across ages (dated by TCRdb to between 2015 and 2016). Regarding the research as a whole: In model experiments, template switching captured roughly one uniquely barcoded TCR beta cDNA molecule for every two T cells. Using the same blood draw, the study looked at two additional independent replicas of 1 million unique cDNA reads for two donors, one aged 18 to 29 and the other aged 80 or older. To avoid experimental bias, donors of different ages were spread randomly across the sequencing lanes. Donors were grouped into four age groups: young (average roughly 15 years), middle-aged (under 40), aged (roughly 62) and long-lived (just over 80). Age-related changes in TCR beta repertoire diversity were measured in the study by deep sequencing normalized with unique cDNA molecular identifiers. Overall results and qualifications from the work: The long-lived group showed more naive CD4+ T cells, fewer expanded clones and increased TCR diversity than the aged group, suggesting age selection. Donor CMV infection status was unknown, potentially confounding age-related changes in expanded clonotypes. Conclusive comparison of naive and antigen-experienced compartments was prevented by the profiling of bulk unsorted PBMCs. The percentage of naive T cells measured by flow cytometry correlated strongly with observed TCR beta diversity. Estimates of total diversity based on one million sequenced T cells were regarded as lower bounds and as underestimates. Observed TCR beta diversity per million T cells fell roughly linearly with age, and a significant reduction was already apparent by age around 40.

To prepare the library, 5' RACE was applied. Sequencing took place on an Illumina HiSeq 2500. The second PCR ran for about 6 to 12 cycles and used a J-beta primer mix along with a sample-barcoded 5' primer. Each TCR beta cDNA molecule received a unique molecular identifier from a template-switch 5' adaptor carrying 12 random nucleotides. Each sample yielded at least 2.5 million CDR3-containing paired-end reads. The Mint cDNA synthesis kit, primed by a TRBC-specific oligonucleotide, was used to synthesize first-strand cDNA from all RNA. After uracil-DNA glycosylase treatment, a first 18-cycle PCR used universal primers M1SS and BC2_uni_R on all cDNA. Concerning the study's data processing: Each sample was normalized by randomly selecting 1 million high-quality reads, each carrying a distinct molecular identifier. Instead of being binned into consensus sequences, reads with shared molecular identifiers were discarded. MiTCR, with a Q25 quality threshold and the strictest error-elimination algorithm, was used for CDR3 identification, clonotype clustering and error correction. Lower-bound total TCR beta diversity was estimated with a nonparametric unseen species model using Euler transformation. Through fastp at Q25 and MiXCR, TCRdb rebuilt clones from the public reads, retaining in-frame beta chains. Each entry merges the rows of one CDR3 protein and shows their most common DNA and genes. The authors' filters were not applied to this entry. The sample table holds roughly 860,000 distinct CDR3 sequences, of which approximately 65% were seen once. Of the sample, 25% to 30% falls within the top ten clones.

The donors were 40 or so Caucasian individuals from Russia, aged roughly 6 to 100 years, who were systemically healthy. Around 10 milliliters of peripheral blood were drawn from each donor into EDTA-treated Vacutainer tubes. PBMCs were isolated by Ficoll-Paque density-gradient centrifugation, with at least 7 million obtained per sample. Total RNA was extracted from PBMCs with Trizol reagent, with at least 5 micrograms obtained per sample. The percentages of naive CD45RAhigh/CD27high T cells were determined by flow cytometry on a PBMC aliquot from every donor. As to this clonotype: Its target antigen remains unknown. The sample holds no much larger clone one base away, and base qualities are not on file.

Reading from cysteine to phenylalanine, the CDR3 counts 12 amino acids. The kept DNA is CDR3 alone, 36 bases in frame from the first base. V loses 6 bases, J loses 4 bases, and the germline ends lie 12 bases apart. CDR1 DFQATT and CDR2 SNEGSKA were looked up in the germline V gene (reference sequence). The sequence is built from TRBV20-1 and TRBJ1-2; TRBD1 is a weak D gene call, 5 bases matching. The source of this sequence is a man in his thirties or forties in good health. Sequencing input: blood. The DNA sequence follows: TGCAGTGCCCGAGGGGAGAGCTATGGCTACACCTTC. It is translated as CSARGESYGYTF.